This TCR beta chain was identified in a study of beta chain features in type 1 diabetes. In regard to this clone: No antigen is known for it.

The investigators reverse transcribed all of the isolated RNA, so they sequenced expressed TCRB transcripts. Using immunoSEQ multiplex PCR, the repertoire was profiled, and TCRdb retains in-frame clones only, with some absent. The table includes roughly 730,000 clones, around an eighth detected once. The study, taken as a whole, reports: Within each of all four CD4+ subsets, Type 1 diabetes patients had TCRB CDR3s that were moderately but significantly shorter.

The CDR3 sequence is 16 residues long. Trimming cost V 4 bases and J 0 bases, with 10 bases left between them. Germline assignment: CDR1 SGHAT and CDR2 FQDESV (reference sequence). Specimen: naive CD4+ T cells from blood. This clonotype was sampled from a man younger than 35 with type 1 diabetes. This chain uses TRBV11-1 with TRBJ1-6; D unclear. In DNA, the CDR3 is TGTGCCAGCAGCTCGGACGGAAGCTCCTATAATTCACCCCTCCACTTT. Translation: CASSSDGSSYNSPLHF.